These 9 T cell receptor beta chains were all obtained from the same sample, sequenced in a study of blood T cells in healthy people across ages. Primed by a sample-barcoded 5' primer and a J-beta primer mix, a second PCR proceeded for 7 to 11 cycles. TCRdb re-analysed the 5' RACE reads in MiXCR, keeping a single row per CDR3 protein. The sample yields 1 million to 1.2 million distinct CDR3 sequences, roughly two fifths seen once. Sequencing was carried out using blood. The source is a man aged 18 to 29 in good health.

Details on this clonotype: Its ends do not fully match the called genes, so a read error is possible. The V call is TRBV7-3, the J call TRBJ2-5; TRBD1 or TRBD2 may be the D gene (5 bases each). This CDR3 is built from 16 residues. Per germline, CDR1 SGHTA and CDR2 FQGTGA. CDR3 in amino acids: CSSSQTMRGSGGEQYF. CDR3 DNA sequence: TGTTCCAGCAGCCAAACTATGAGGGGTTCTGGTGGTGAGCAGTACTTC.

This chain uses TRBV20-1 with TRBJ1-6, with D possibly matching TRBD1 (5 bases). This CDR3 has 13 residues. Germline values: CDR1 DFQATT, CDR2 SNEGSKA (reference sequence). Deletions cut 5 bases from V and 9 bases from J, with 14 bases between. CDR3 region: CSAGGGERSPLHF. The CDR3 coding sequence is TGCAGTGCTGGGGGGGGAGAGCGTTCACCCCTCCACTTT.

The chain has TRBV11-2 and TRBJ2-7; tentatively, D is TRBD1 (6 bases). V lost 2 bases to trimming and J lost 7 bases, with 21 bases between them. CDR1 and CDR2 (germline): SGHAT, FQNNGV. The CDR3 has 16 amino acids. The CDR3 DNA is TGTGCCAGCAGCTTAAGAAGGACAGAGCCCTACAATGAGCAGTACTTC. This gives the protein CASSLRRTEPYNEQYF.

In this sample, this clonotype turned up a few times. This sequence joins TRBV12-3 or TRBV12-4 and TRBJ1-6; D remains ambiguous. V was clipped by 5 bases and J by 3 bases, with 11 bases between them. This CDR3 has 15 amino acids. DNA of the CDR3: TGTGCCAGCAGTAGAGACAACAGCTATAATTCACCCCTCCACTTT. It codes for CASSRDNSYNSPLHF.

This clonotype was picked up a small number of times. This sequence joins TRBV7-2 and TRBJ1-5, with TRBD1 matching over 7 bases. Germline values: CDR1 SGHTA, CDR2 FQGNSA. V was pared by 4 bases and J by 0 bases, with 3 bases of the junction left unmatched. The CDR3 is 15 residues long. The CDR3 loop reads CASSWTGVSNQPQHF. The CDR3, as DNA: TGTGCCAGCAGCTGGACAGGAGTTAGCAATCAGCCCCAGCATTTT.

The J gene is TRBJ2-1, the V gene TRBV7-2; no firm D call. V lost 1 base to trimming and J lost 0 bases, with 10 bases between them. The germline V gene encodes CDR1 SGHTA and CDR2 FQGNSA. The CDR3 loop spans 16 amino acids. The CDR3 region is CASSLVSQSSYNEQFF. DNA of the CDR3: TGTGCCAGCAGCTTAGTGTCCCAAAGCTCCTACAATGAGCAGTTCTTC.

The sample holds a few counts of this clonotype. The gene calls are TRBV10-3 and TRBJ2-5; 7 positions agree with TRBD2. CDR3 length: 14 residues. Germline V gives CDR1 ENHRY, CDR2 SYGVKD. With V trimmed by 3 bases and J by 1 base, 2 bases remained unmatched. DNA of the CDR3: TGTGCCATCAGTGAAGGCGGGGGCCAAGAGACCCAGTACTTC. It encodes CAISEGGGQETQYF.

This clonotype appeared a few times. This sequence joins TRBV20-1 and TRBJ2-1; TRBD2 matches at 9 bases. CDR1 is DFQATT and CDR2 is SNEGSKA in the germline V gene (reference sequence). V trimming: 0 bases; J trimming: 2 bases; junction bases outside the gene matches: 5. This CDR3 is 16 amino acids long. CDR3 loop: CSAREGLAGAYNEQFF. The CDR3 DNA reads TGCAGTGCTAGAGAGGGATTAGCGGGGGCCTACAATGAGCAGTTCTTC.

The chain employs TRBV2 and TRBJ1-2; TRBD1 aligns across 7 bases. The V segment lost 1 base and the J segment 4 bases; nucleotides outside the gene matches: 6. CDR3 length equals 15 residues. Germline CDR1 and CDR2: SNHLY and FYNNEI. Here the CDR3 DNA reads TGTGCCAGCAGTGAAGAAGACAGGGCCACCTATGGCTACACCTTC. Its translation: CASSEEDRATYGYTF. Full variable domain (outside the CDR3, taken from reference TRBV2 and TRBJ1-2): EPEVTQTPSHQVTQMGQEVILRCVPISNHLYFYWYRQILGQKVEFLVSFYNNEISEKSEIFDDQFSVERPDGSNFTLKIRSTKLEDSAMYFCASSEEDRATYGYTFGSGTRLTVV.